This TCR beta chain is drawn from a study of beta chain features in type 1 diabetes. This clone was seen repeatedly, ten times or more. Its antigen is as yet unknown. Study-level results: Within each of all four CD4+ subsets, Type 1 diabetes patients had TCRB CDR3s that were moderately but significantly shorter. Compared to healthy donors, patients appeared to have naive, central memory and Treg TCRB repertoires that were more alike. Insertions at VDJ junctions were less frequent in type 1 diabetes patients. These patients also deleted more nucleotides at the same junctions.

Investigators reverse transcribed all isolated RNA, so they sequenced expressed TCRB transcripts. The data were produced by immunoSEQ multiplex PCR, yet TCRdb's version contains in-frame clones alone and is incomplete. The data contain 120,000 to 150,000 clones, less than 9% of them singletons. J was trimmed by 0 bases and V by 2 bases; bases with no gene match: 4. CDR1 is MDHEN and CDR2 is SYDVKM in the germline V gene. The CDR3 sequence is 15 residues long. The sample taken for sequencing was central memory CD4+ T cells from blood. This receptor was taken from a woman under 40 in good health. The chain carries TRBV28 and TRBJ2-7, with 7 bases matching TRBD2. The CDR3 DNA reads TGTGCCAGCAGTTTAGGAGCGGGAAACTCCTACGAGCAGTACTTC. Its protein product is CASSLGAGNSYEQYF.